This entry is about one TCR beta chain. Its cognate antigen is unknown. The sample comes from a study of graft-versus-host responses after intestinal transplantation. The CDR3 is 15 residues long. CDR1 and CDR2 from the germline V gene are MNHNS and SASEGT. With V trimmed by 7 bases and J by 8 bases, 12 bases remained unmatched. The table came from immunoSEQ multiplex PCR; TCRdb's copy has only in-frame clones and leaves some out. The table shows tens of thousands of clones, with approximately 94% occurring only once. Study conclusions and caveats: Some GvH clones were seen earlier in gut or blood, suggesting intestinal origin. Individuals carrying graft-donor T cell macrochimerism showed high graft-versus-host to host-versus-graft clonal ratios in allografts. There was an association between peak levels of circulating GvH clones and early post-transplant HvG declines.

The receptor was isolated from a human donor who was the organ donor for an intestinal transplant. The specimen was unstimulated CD4+ T cells sorted from spleen or lymph node cells, collected before transplant. This rearrangement joins TRBV6-1 to TRBJ2-1, with 9 bases lining up with TRBD2. The CDR3 DNA reads TGTGCCAGCACAATCGGGACTAGCCCGTTGGATGAGCAGTTCTTC. This translates into CASTIGTSPLDEQFF.